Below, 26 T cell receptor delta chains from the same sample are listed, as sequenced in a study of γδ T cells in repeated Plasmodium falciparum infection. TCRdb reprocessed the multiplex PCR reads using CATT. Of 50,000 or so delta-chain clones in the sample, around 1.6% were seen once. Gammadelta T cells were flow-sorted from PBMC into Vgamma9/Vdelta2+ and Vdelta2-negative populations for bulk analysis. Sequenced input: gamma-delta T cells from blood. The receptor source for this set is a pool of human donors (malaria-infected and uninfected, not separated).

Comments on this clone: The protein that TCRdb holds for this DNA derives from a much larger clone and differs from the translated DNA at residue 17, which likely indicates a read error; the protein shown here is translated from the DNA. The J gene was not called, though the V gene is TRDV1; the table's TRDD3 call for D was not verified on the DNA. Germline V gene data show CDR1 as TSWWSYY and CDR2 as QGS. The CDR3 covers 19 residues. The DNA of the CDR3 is TGTGCTCTTGGGGGATTCGATAACTACGTACTGGGGGATATCGATAAACCCATCTTT. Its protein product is CALGGFDNYVLGDIDKPIF.

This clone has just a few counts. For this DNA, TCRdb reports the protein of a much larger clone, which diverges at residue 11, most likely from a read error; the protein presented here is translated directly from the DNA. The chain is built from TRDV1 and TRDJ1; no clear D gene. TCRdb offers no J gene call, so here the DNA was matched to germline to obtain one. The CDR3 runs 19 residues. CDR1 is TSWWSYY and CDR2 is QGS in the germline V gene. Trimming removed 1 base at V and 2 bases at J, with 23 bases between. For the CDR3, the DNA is TGTGCTCTTGGGGAACATTACGTCTCGGGGTATATTGATACCGATAAACTCATCTTT. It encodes CALGEHYVSGYIDTDKLIF.

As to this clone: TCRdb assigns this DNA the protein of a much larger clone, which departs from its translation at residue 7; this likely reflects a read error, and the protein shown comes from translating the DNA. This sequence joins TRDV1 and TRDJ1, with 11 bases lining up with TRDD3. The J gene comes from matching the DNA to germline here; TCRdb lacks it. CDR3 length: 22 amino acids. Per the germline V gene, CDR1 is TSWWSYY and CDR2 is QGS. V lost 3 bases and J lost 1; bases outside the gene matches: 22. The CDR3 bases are TGTGCTCTTGGGGATTCTCCCTTCCTCGGAAGAGTGTGGGGGATACGCACCGATAAACTCATCTTT. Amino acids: CALGDSPFLGRVWGIRTDKLIF.

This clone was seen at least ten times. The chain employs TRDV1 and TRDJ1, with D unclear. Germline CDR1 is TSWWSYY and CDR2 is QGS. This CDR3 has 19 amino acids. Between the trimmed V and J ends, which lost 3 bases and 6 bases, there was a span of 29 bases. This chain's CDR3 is CALGDAIQAWPIPYYKLIF. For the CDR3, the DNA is TGTGCTCTTGGGGACGCTATCCAAGCTTGGCCGATTCCGTACTATAAACTCATCTTT.

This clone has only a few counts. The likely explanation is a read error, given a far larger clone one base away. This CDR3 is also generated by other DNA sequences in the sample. The CDR3 loop reads CALGNSPHILPNHWGISKADKLIF. DNA of the CDR3: TGTGCCCTTGGGAACTCCCCCCACATACTTCCTAACCACTGGGGGATAAGCAAGGCCGATAAACTCATCTTT. This chain joins TRDV1 and TRDJ1, with TRDD3 matching 11 bases. CDR3 size: 24 residues. Germline loops: CDR1 TSWWSYY, CDR2 QGS.

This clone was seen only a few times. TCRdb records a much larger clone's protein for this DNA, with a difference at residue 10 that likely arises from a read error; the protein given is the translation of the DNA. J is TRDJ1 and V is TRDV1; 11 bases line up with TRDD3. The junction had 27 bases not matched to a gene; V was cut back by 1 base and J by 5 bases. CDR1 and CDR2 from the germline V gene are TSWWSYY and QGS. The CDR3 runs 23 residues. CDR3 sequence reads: CALGEPGLSSSNWGIWRQDKLIF. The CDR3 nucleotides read TGTGCTCTTGGGGAACCTGGGCTATCTTCCTCGAACTGGGGGATATGGAGGCAAGATAAACTCATCTTT.

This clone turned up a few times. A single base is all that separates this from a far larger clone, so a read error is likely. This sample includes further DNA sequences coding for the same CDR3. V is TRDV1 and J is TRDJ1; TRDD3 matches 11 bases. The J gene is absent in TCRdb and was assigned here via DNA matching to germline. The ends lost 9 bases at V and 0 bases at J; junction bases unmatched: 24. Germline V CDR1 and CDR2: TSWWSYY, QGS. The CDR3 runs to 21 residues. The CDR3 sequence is CALRRLIWGIQGGQYTDKLIF. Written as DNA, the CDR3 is TGTGCTCTCCGCCGTCTAATCTGGGGGATACAGGGAGGCCAATACACCGATAAACTCATCTTT.

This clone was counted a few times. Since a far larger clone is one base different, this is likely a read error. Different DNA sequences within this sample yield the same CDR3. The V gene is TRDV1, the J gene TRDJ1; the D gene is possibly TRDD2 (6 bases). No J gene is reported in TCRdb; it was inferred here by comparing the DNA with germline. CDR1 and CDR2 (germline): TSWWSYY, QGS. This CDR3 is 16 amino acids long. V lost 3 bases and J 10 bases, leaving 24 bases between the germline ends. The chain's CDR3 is CALGDVPSAGELSLIF. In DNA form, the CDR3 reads TGTGCTCTTGGGGATGTCCCTTCCGCCGGGGAACTCTCACTCATCTTT.

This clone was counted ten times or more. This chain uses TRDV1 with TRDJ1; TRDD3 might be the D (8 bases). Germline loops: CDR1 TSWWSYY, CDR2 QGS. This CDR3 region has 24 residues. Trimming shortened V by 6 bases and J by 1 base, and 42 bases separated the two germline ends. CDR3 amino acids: CALGRSKIPAFLRGIGGGTDKLIF. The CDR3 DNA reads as TGTGCTCTTGGCCGATCAAAGATTCCTGCCTTCCTTCGGGGGATAGGAGGGGGCACCGATAAACTCATCTTT.

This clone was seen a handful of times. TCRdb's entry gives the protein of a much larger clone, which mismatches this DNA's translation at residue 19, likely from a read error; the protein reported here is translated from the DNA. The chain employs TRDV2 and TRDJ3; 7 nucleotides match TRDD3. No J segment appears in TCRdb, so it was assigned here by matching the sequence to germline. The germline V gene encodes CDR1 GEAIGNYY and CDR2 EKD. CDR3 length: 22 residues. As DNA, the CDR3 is TGTGCCTGTGACGACGTCCAATCCGAGGATACGAACTCATCCTGGGACACCCGACGGATGTTTTTC. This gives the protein CACDDVQSEDTNSSWDTRRMFF.

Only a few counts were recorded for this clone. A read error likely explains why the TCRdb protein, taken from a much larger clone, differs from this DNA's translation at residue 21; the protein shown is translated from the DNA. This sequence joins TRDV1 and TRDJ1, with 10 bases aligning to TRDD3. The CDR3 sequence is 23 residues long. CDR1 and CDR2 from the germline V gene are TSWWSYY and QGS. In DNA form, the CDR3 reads TGTGCTCTTGGGGCACGGGAGTACTGGGGGATTAGAACTACCTACCTCCACACCGATAAACACATCTTT. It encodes CALGAREYWGIRTTYLHTDKHIF.

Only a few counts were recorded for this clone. The CDR3 reads CALGTPFPRGWLNTDKLIF. In DNA form, the CDR3 reads TGTGCTCTTGGGACTCCCTTTCCACGTGGCTGGCTTAACACCGATAAACTCATCTTT. V is TRDV1 and J is TRDJ1; D is undetermined. This CDR3 spans 19 amino acids. Germline V gives CDR1 TSWWSYY, CDR2 QGS. V gave up 5 bases and J gave up 0 bases, with 25 bases separating them.

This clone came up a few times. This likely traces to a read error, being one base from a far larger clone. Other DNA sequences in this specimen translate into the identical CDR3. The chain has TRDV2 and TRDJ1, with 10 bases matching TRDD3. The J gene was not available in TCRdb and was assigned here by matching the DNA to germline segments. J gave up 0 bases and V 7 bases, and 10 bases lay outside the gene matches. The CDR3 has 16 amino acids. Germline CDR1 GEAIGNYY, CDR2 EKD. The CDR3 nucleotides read TGTGCCTGCAATTTACTGGGGGATGCGTACACCGATAAACTCATCTTT. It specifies CACNLLGDAYTDKLIF.

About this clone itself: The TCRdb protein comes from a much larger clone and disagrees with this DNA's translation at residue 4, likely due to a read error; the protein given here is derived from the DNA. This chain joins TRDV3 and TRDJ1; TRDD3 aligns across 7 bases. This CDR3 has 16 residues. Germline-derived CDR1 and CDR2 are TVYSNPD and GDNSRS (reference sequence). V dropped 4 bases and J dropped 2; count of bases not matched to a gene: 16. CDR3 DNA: TGTGCCTCCGGACACTGGGGCTCTTCTCGGACCGATAAACTCATCTTT. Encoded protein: CASGHWGSSRTDKLIF.

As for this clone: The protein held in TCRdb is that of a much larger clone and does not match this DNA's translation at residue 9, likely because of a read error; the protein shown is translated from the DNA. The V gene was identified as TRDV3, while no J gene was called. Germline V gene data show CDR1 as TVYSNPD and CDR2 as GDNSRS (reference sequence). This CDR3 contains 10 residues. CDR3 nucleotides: TGTGCCTATCGGAAGAGGGGACTCACCTTT. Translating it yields CAYRKRGLTF.

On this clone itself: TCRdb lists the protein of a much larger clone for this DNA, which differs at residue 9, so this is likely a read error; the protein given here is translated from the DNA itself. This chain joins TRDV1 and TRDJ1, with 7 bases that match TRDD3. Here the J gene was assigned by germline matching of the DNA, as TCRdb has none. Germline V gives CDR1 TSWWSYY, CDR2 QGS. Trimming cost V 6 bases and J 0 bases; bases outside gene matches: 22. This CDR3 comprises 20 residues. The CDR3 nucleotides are TGTGCTCTTGGCCTTGAAGTCGGGTGCTGGGGGTTAACCTACACCGATAAACTCATCTTT. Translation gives CALGLEVGCWGLTYTDKLIF.

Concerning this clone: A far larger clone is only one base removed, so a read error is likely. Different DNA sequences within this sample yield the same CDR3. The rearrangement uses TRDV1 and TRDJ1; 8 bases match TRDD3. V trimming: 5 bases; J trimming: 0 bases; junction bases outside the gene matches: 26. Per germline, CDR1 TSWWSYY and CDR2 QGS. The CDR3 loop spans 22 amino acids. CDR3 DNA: TGTGCTCTTGGGTTTTCTGGCTACACACCCCTGGGGGACCGAACCTACACCGATAAACTCATCTTT. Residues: CALGFSGYTPLGDRTYTDKLIF.

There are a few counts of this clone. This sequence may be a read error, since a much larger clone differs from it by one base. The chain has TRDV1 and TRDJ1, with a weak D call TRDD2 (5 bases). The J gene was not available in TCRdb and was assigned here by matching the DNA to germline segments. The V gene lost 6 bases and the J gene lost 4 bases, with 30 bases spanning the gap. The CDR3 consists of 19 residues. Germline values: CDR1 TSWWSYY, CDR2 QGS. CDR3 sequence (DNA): TGTGCTCTTGGCAGGCCTCCTCACCGCCTACCCGCTGGAGACGATAAACTCATCTTT. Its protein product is CALGRPPHRLPAGDDKLIF.

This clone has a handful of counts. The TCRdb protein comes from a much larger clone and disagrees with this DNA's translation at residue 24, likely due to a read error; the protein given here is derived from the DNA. CDR3 sequence reads: CALGEVPKRSPRIMGDTRPSDKLTF. The CDR3, as DNA: TGTGCTCTTGGGGAAGTGCCTAAACGGAGTCCCCGGATCATGGGGGATACGCGTCCATCCGATAAACTCACCTTT. The V gene corresponds to TRDV1; no J gene was called; the D call in the table, TRDD3, was not verified against the DNA. CDR1 and CDR2 from the germline V gene are TSWWSYY and QGS. CDR3 size: 25 residues.

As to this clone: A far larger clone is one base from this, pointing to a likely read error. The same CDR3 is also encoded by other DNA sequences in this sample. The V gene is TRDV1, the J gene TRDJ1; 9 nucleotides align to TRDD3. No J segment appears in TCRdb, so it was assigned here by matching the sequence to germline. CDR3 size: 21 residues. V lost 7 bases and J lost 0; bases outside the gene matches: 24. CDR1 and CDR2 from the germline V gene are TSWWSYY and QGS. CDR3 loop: CALVVTITGGLQHTYTDKLIF. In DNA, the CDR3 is TGTGCTCTTGTGGTTACCATTACTGGGGGACTCCAGCACACATACACCGATAAACTCATCTTT.

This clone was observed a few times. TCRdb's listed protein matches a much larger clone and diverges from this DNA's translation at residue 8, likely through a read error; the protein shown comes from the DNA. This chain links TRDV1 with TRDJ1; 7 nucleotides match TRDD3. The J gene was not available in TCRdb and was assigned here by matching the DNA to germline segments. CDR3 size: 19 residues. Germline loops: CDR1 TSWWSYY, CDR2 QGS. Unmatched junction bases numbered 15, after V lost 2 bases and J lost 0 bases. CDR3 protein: CALGEGIPNALGDTDKLIF. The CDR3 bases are TGTGCTCTTGGGGAAGGGATTCCAAACGCGCTGGGGGACACCGATAAACTCATCTTT.

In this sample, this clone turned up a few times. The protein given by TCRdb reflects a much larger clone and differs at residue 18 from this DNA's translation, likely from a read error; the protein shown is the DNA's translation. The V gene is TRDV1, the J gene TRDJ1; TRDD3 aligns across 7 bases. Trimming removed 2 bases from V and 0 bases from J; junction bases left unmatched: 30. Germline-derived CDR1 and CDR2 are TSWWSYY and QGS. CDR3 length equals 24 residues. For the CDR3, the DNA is TGTGCTCTTGGGGAAAAAGGAGTCGTCTTACTCGACAGGGGGGGGATTCAGCACACCGATAAACTCATCTTT. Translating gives CALGEKGVVLLDRGGIQHTDKLIF.

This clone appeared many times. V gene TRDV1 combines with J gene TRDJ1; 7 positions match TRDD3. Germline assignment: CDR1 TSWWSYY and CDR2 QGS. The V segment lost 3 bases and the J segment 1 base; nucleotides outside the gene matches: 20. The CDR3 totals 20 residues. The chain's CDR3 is CALGDPSGLLGPLTTDKLIF. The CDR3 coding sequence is TGTGCTCTTGGGGATCCCTCGGGCCTACTGGGGCCCCTAACCACCGATAAACTCATCTTT.

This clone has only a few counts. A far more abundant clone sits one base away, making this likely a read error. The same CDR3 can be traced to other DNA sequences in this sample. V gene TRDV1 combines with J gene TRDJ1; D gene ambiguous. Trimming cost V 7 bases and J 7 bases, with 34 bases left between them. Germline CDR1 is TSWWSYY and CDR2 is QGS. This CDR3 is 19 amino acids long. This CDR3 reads CALASALRLGAPPAGKLIF. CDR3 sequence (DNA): TGTGCTCTTGCGTCGGCACTCCGTCTCGGGGCCCCTCCTGCGGGTAAACTCATCTTT.

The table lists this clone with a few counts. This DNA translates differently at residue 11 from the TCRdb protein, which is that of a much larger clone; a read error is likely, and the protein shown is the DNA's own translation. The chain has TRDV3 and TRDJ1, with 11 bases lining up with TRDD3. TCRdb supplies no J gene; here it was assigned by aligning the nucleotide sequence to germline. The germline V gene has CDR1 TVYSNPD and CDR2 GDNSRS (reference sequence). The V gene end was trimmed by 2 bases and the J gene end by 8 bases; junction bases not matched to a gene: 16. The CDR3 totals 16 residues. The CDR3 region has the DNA TGTGCCTTTTCCTACGAGTACTGGGGGATAGTGGACAAACTCATCTTT. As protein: CAFSYEYWGIVDKLIF.

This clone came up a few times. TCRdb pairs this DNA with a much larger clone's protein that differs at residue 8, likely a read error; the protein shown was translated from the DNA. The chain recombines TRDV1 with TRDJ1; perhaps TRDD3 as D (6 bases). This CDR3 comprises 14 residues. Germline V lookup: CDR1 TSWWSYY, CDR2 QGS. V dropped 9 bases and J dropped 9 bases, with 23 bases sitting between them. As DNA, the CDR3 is TGTGCTCTCGCGGGCTACTGGGTGATTGAGGAACTCATCTTT. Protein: CALAGYWVIEELIF.